These 14 T cell receptor beta chains were sequenced from one sample in a study of T cells in Graves' hyperthyroidism and ophthalmopathy. Template material for amplifying TCR beta CDR3 regions consisted of RNA transcripts. Researchers ran a first-round RT-PCR on the TCR CDR3 using the HTBI primer set. In TCRdb, the multiplex PCR reads were re-called with MiXCR into one record per CDR3 protein. The profile shows some 600,000 distinct CDR3 sequences, around 14% of them singletons. Specimen: blood. These receptor sequences come from a woman in her twenties or thirties with Graves' hyperthyroidism that later progressed to Graves' ophthalmopathy.

The chain combines TRBV5-6 with TRBJ1-4; D is possibly TRBD1 (6 bases). The CDR3 has 14 amino acids. The germline V gene encodes CDR1 SGHDT and CDR2 YYEEEE. With 0 bases removed from V and 8 bases from J, the gap between germline ends came to 11 bases. For the CDR3, the DNA is TGTGCCAGCAGCTTGGCAGGGGTAAGAGAAAAACTGTTTTTT. The encoded protein is CASSLAGVREKLFF.

As concerns this clonotype: A much more abundant neighbour one base away suggests this may be a read error. The chain employs TRBV7-3 and TRBJ1-1, with D possibly being TRBD1 (5 bases). The germline gives CDR1 SGHTA, CDR2 FQGTGA. The CDR3 consists of 13 residues. Trimming cost V 7 bases and J 4 bases, with 13 bases left between them. CDR3 in DNA: TGTGCCAGCAATTTGGGGGTAGCCACTGAAGCTTTCTTT. Residues: CASNLGVATEAFF.

The V call is TRBV7-3, the J call TRBJ2-4; 10 nucleotides match TRBD2. The CDR3 contains 16 residues. The germline gives CDR1 SGHTA, CDR2 FQGTGA. Trimming removed 4 bases from V and 5 bases from J; junction bases left unmatched: 8. CDR3 sequence reads: CASSSPSGLAENIQYF. Here the CDR3 DNA reads TGTGCCAGCAGCTCACCGTCAGGACTAGCGGAAAACATTCAGTACTTC. The complete variable domain, with remaining parts taken from reference TRBV7-3 and TRBJ2-4, reads GAGVSQTPSNKVTEKGKYVELRCDPISGHTALYWYRQSLGQGPEFLIYFQGTGAADDSGLPNDRFFAVRPEGSVSTLKIQRTERGDSAVYLCASSSPSGLAENIQYFGAGTRLSVL.

This clonotype was recorded many times. V and J are TRBV3-1 and TRBJ1-5, with 7 bases aligning to TRBD1. The junction had 0 bases not matched to a gene; V was cut back by 3 bases and J by 4 bases. This CDR3 is built from 13 residues. The germline gives CDR1 LGHDT, CDR2 YNNKEL (reference sequence). As DNA, the CDR3 is TGTGCCAGCAGCCAGGGACAGAATCAGCCCCAGCATTTT. Protein sequence: CASSQGQNQPQHF. The variable domain in full, with the rest retrieved from reference TRBV3-1 and TRBJ1-5, is DTAVSQTPKYLVTQMGNDKSIKCEQNLGHDTMYWYKQDSKKFLKIMFSYNNKELIINETVPNRFSPKSPDKAHLNLHINSLELGDSAVYFCASSQGQNQPQHFGDGTRLSIL.

This clonotype was detected ten times or more. The chain links TRBV19 to TRBJ1-1; 7 bases map to TRBD1. This CDR3 is built from 12 residues. Per germline, CDR1 LNHDA and CDR2 SQIVND (reference sequence). The J segment lost 5 bases and the V segment lost 6 bases, leaving 3 bases of the junction unmatched. CDR3 in amino acids: CASSDRATEAFF. DNA for the CDR3: TGTGCCAGTAGCGACAGGGCTACTGAAGCTTTCTTT.

This clonotype was seen many times. The chain couples TRBV7-9 to TRBJ2-3; unclear D gene. The germline V gene has CDR1 SEHNR and CDR2 FQNEAQ (reference sequence). This CDR3 comprises 15 residues. V gave up 5 bases and J gave up 6 bases, with 18 bases separating them. The CDR3 region has the DNA TGTGCCAGCAGCCCCCTCGTTCGGAGCGTGGATACGCAGTATTTT. Its translation: CASSPLVRSVDTQYF.

Turning to this clonotype: Just one base apart from a much larger clone, this may be a read error. This sequence joins TRBV28 and TRBJ1-5; no definite D call. V was shortened by 10 bases and J by 7 bases, with 14 bases between the two germline ends. The CDR3 has 12 residues. Per germline, CDR1 MDHEN and CDR2 SYDVKM. The CDR3 DNA follows: TGTGCCAACGCTTCCGCGGTACAGCCCCAGCATTTT. Its protein product is CANASAVQPQHF.

This clonotype was counted many times. V gene TRBV28 combines with J gene TRBJ1-1; perhaps TRBD1 as D (6 bases). This CDR3 is built from 16 residues. Germline CDR1 and CDR2: MDHEN and SYDVKM. Trimming removed 1 base from V and 0 bases from J, with 12 bases in between. CDR3 in amino acids: CASSLLGAAMNTEAFF. The CDR3 nucleotides are TGTGCCAGCAGTTTATTGGGGGCGGCTATGAACACTGAAGCTTTCTTT.

J is TRBJ2-3 and V is TRBV9; 8 nucleotides align to TRBD2. The V segment lost 0 bases and the J segment 5 bases; nucleotides outside the gene matches: 8. This CDR3 has 16 residues. Germline loops: CDR1 SGDLS, CDR2 YYNGEE. CDR3 sequence reads: CASSVGAGASRDTQYF. The CDR3 DNA sequence: TGTGCCAGCAGCGTAGGAGCGGGAGCCTCCCGAGATACGCAGTATTTT.

This clonotype was recorded many times. The gene calls are TRBV12-3 or TRBV12-4 and TRBJ1-2; D call uncertain. The CDR3 covers 15 residues. Trimming shortened V by 2 bases and J by 5 bases, and 15 bases separated the two germline ends. CDR3 bases: TGTGCCAGCAGTTTAACAGACGGAGACATTTATGGCTACACCTTC. This translates into CASSLTDGDIYGYTF.

This chain connects TRBV19 to TRBJ2-1; 7 bases agree with TRBD2. Germline assignment: CDR1 LNHDA and CDR2 SQIVND (reference sequence). The J segment lost 8 bases and the V segment lost 6 bases, leaving 10 bases of the junction unmatched. The CDR3 is made up of 14 amino acids. CDR3 sequence reads: CASSPTGRIDEQFF. The CDR3 nucleotides are TGTGCCAGTAGCCCCACCGGGAGGATAGATGAGCAGTTCTTC.

J is TRBJ1-4 and V is TRBV14; D may be TRBD1 (5 bases). CDR3 length: 17 residues. Germline CDR1 is SGHDN and CDR2 is FVKESK. V lost 1 base and J 11 bases, leaving 23 bases between the germline ends. The CDR3 is CASSQGAHQGLARKLFF. CDR3 bases: TGTGCCAGCAGCCAAGGAGCCCACCAGGGACTTGCGAGGAAACTGTTTTTT.

Ten or more counts support this clonotype. The chain links TRBV20-1 to TRBJ2-1; a weak D match, TRBD1 (6 bases). Trimming left V 3 bases short and J 0 bases short, with 18 bases between. CDR3 length: 17 residues. From germline, CDR1 is DFQATT and CDR2 SNEGSKA (reference sequence). DNA for the CDR3: TGCAGTGCTAGGGGAAGGGGGTCTCCCCACTCCTACAATGAGCAGTTCTTC. Protein: CSARGRGSPHSYNEQFF.

Worth noting for this clonotype: Sequence at one end of the junction differs from germline and may be a read error. The chain joins TRBV4-1 to TRBJ2-2; D not resolved. Germline values: CDR1 MGHRA, CDR2 YSYEKL. CDR3 length: 14 residues. The CDR3 sequence: CASSQDRNTRELFF. CDR3 bases: TGCGCCAGCAGCCAAGACAGAAACACCAGGGAGCTGTTTTTT.